One sample yielded the 6 T cell receptor beta chains listed below, sequenced in a study of cytomegalovirus exposure and HLA in healthy donors. The primer mix had 60 Vbeta and 13 Jbeta primers. Method: immunoSEQ multiplex PCR; TCRdb's copy keeps in-frame clones and lacks some. The repertoire holds around 120,000 clones, with approximately 80% as singletons. Sample: PBMCs. Every receptor here comes from a female donor in good health and CMV-seropositive.

This clone was picked up a small number of times. This rearrangement joins TRBV5-5 to TRBJ2-7, with 13 bases aligning to TRBD2. This CDR3 region has 16 residues. The germline V gene has CDR1 SGHKS and CDR2 YYEKEE (reference sequence). With 4 bases clipped from V and 0 bases from J, the junction kept 4 bases outside the gene matches. The CDR3 DNA follows: TGTGCCAGCAGCCGCACTAGCGGGAGGGCCTCCTACGAGCAGTACTTC. Translation gives CASSRTSGRASYEQYF.

The chain uses TRBV27 and TRBJ2-2, with 13 bases lining up with TRBD2. Trimming took 6 bases from V and 4 from J; bases not matched to a gene: 8. The CDR3 extends over 17 amino acids. CDR1 and CDR2 (germline): MNHEY, SMNVEV (reference sequence). The CDR3 region is CASRLAGGRRSTGELFF. The CDR3 coding sequence is TGTGCCAGCAGACTAGCGGGAGGGCGGCGTAGCACCGGGGAGCTGTTTTTT.

The J gene is TRBJ2-7, the V gene TRBV7-2, with unresolved D. V was pared by 5 bases and J by 1 base, with 12 bases between. The CDR3 sequence is 14 residues long. Germline V gives CDR1 SGHTA, CDR2 FQGNSA. CDR3 bases: TGTGCCAGCAGCGCCCGACTGCTATCCTACGAGCAGTACTTC. Residues: CASSARLLSYEQYF.

This chain uses TRBV6-5 with TRBJ2-5; D is ambiguous. The CDR3 has 14 amino acids. Trimming left V 1 base short and J 2 bases short, with 8 bases between. CDR1 MNHEY and CDR2 SVGAGI come from the germline V gene. CDR3 DNA: TGTGCCAGCAGTTACTTGGGCTATCAAGAGACCCAGTACTTC. Translated: CASSYLGYQETQYF.

The rearrangement links TRBV10-3 to TRBJ1-5, with a weak D call TRBD1 (5 bases). The germline V gene has CDR1 ENHRY and CDR2 SYGVKD. The V end lost 2 bases, the J end lost 6 bases, and 11 bases lay between the germline ends. The CDR3 has 14 residues. The CDR3 nucleotides are TGTGCCATCAGTGAGGCGGGGGGAGGTCAGCCCCAGCATTTT. Its protein is CAISEAGGGQPQHF.

This clone has only a few counts. V usage is TRBV6-7 and J usage is TRBJ2-7; 8 bases fit TRBD1. TRBV6-7 is an ORF, with its function uncertain. After removal of 6 bases from V and 1 base from J, the junction contained 11 bases not matched to a gene. The CDR3 contains 16 residues. CDR3 in DNA: TGTGCCAGCAGAGCTTTAGGACAGGGCCTATCCTACGAGCAGTACTTC. Its translation is CASRALGQGLSYEQYF.